This TCR beta chain stems from a study of T cells after yellow fever vaccination. Study-wide results and limits: Booster sampling recovered most clones from primary vaccination (approximately 96% CD4, roughly 88% CD8).

This clonotype was seen a handful of times. What it binds is not known. V lost 5 bases, J lost 6 bases, and 17 bases stayed unmatched. The CDR3 has 18 amino acids. CDR1 SGHAT and CDR2 FQNNGV come from the germline V gene. TCRdb reprocessed the 5' RACE reads via MiXCR and lists one record per CDR3 protein. This table holds 400,000 to 450,000 distinct CDR3 sequences, around 20% found once. The starting material was PBMCs, obtained before the yellow fever booster vaccination. The rearrangement joins TRBV11-2 to TRBJ2-3; TRBD1 matches 10 bases. The TCR was taken from a man aged 18 to 29 who received the YFV17D yellow fever vaccine. CDR3 coding DNA: TGTGCCAGCAGCCGCCGGGACAGGGGCGGGCGATCGACTGATACGCAGTATTTT. Its translation is CASSRRDRGGRSTDTQYF.